Listed below are T cell receptor beta chains from one sample, sequenced in a study of blood T cell repertoires in COVID-19. The method was immunoSEQ multiplex PCR; TCRdb's version includes in-frame clones alone and lacks a portion of them. This sample has around 81,000 clones; about 80% occur once, and the top ten carry approximately 12%. The sequenced material came from peripheral blood. These receptors originate from a human donor in a cohort sampled during active COVID-19. Each CDR3 is given with its conserved first and last residue. The D gene is left open where the match is weak. Clone size is shown for a subset of rows, as once, few, many or a class of expanded clone.

TRBJ2-5	TRBV18	.	.	CASSPTGTPAQTQYF	TGTGCCAGCTCACCTACCGGGACTCCGGCACAGACCCAGTACTTC
TRBJ1-2	TRBV7-9	.	.	CASLGDGYTF	TGTGCCAGCTTGGGAGATGGCTACACCTTC
TRBJ2-5	TRBV11-2	.	.	CASSSSGETQYF	TGTGCCAGCAGCTCCTCAGGAGAGACCCAGTACTTC
TRBJ2-5	TRBV3-1/TRBV3-2	TRBD2	.	CASSQDWGRATQYF	TGTGCCAGCAGCCAAGATTGGGGGAGGGCGACCCAGTACTTC
TRBJ1-2	TRBV6-5	.	.	CASTGHINYGYTF	TGTGCCAGCACGGGACACATTAACTATGGCTACACCTTC
TRBJ1-2	TRBV12-3/TRBV12-4	TRBD1	.	CASSPGQDYGYTF	TGTGCCAGCAGTCCGGGACAGGACTATGGCTACACCTTC
TRBJ2-2	TRBV5-5	TRBD2	once	CASSLTSGGATGELFF	TGTGCCAGCAGCCTAACTAGCGGGGGGGCGACCGGGGAGCTGTTTTTT
TRBJ1-2	TRBV7-9	TRBD1	.	CASSKREGARGYTF	TGTGCCAGCAGCAAACGTGAGGGGGCCAGGGGCTACACCTTC
TRBJ2-1	TRBV24-1	TRBD2	once	CATSGGGSYNEQFF	TGTGCCACCAGTGGCGGGGGGTCCTACAATGAGCAGTTCTTC
TRBJ1-1	TRBV10-3	TRBD1	.	CAISESGQGHTEAFF	TGTGCCATCAGTGAGTCGGGACAGGGCCACACTGAAGCTTTCTTT
TRBJ1-6	TRBV24-1	TRBD1	few	CATSAGTGGRWSPLHF	TGTGCCACCAGTGCTGGGACAGGGGGCAGATGGTCACCCCTCCACTTT
TRBJ1-5	TRBV10-3	.	.	CAISPRASPQHF	TGTGCCATCAGTCCGAGGGCAAGCCCCCAGCATTTT
TRBJ1-5	TRBV6-1	.	.	CASSEAWGDQPQHF	TGTGCCAGCAGTGAAGCGTGGGGGGATCAGCCCCAGCATTTT
TRBJ1-2	TRBV2	TRBD1	.	CASRGQGVRDGYTF	TGTGCCAGCCGAGGACAGGGAGTCAGAGATGGCTACACCTTC
TRBJ2-3	TRBV28	.	.	CASSSAGIGRGTDTQYF	TGTGCCAGCAGTTCCGCAGGAATAGGGAGGGGGACAGATACGCAGTATTTT
TRBJ2-2	TRBV7-2	.	.	CASSSLSGTGELFF	TGTGCCAGCAGCTCCTTATCGGGGACCGGGGAGCTGTTTTTT
TRBJ2-5	TRBV28	.	.	CASSRLGGLGETQYF	TGTGCCAGCAGTCGTCTGGGGGGGCTAGGAGAGACCCAGTACTTC
TRBJ1-1	TRBV4-2	TRBD1	.	CASSRSTGVDEAFF	TGTGCCAGCAGCCGGAGTACAGGGGTTGATGAAGCTTTCTTT
TRBJ1-1	TRBV11-2	.	.	CASRPAGGTEAFF	TGTGCCAGCAGGCCCGCGGGGGGCACTGAAGCTTTCTTT
TRBJ1-6	TRBV2	TRBD1	.	CASSSTGDSPLHF	TGTGCCAGCAGTTCAACAGGGGACTCACCCCTCCACTTT
TRBJ2-3	TRBV12-3/TRBV12-4	.	.	CATTQGTDTQYF	TGTGCCACCACTCAGGGCACAGATACGCAGTATTTT
TRBJ2-5	TRBV7-7	.	.	CASSLNGAQETQYF	TGTGCTAGCAGCTTAAATGGGGCTCAAGAGACCCAGTACTTC
TRBJ2-4	TRBV2	.	.	CASSERILQTKNIQYF	TGTGCCAGCAGTGAACGGATACTACAAACCAAAAACATTCAGTACTTC
TRBJ2-2	TRBV4-1	TRBD1	few	CASSPDRGNTGELFF	TGCGCCAGCAGCCCTGACAGGGGAAACACCGGGGAGCTGTTTTTT
TRBJ1-2	TRBV6-2/TRBV6-3	TRBD1	.	CASSSGGRYGYTF	TGTGCCAGCAGCTCAGGGGGCCGGTATGGCTACACCTTC
TRBJ2-3	TRBV9	TRBD2	.	CASSVDGRPDTQYF	TGTGCCAGCAGCGTAGACGGGAGGCCGGATACGCAGTATTTT
TRBJ2-7	TRBV30	TRBD1	.	CAWDPGQGTYEQYF	TGTGCCTGGGACCCGGGACAGGGGACCTACGAGCAGTACTTC
TRBJ1-2	TRBV7-2	TRBD1	.	CASSLGGQGGYTF	TGTGCCAGCAGCTTAGGAGGACAGGGGGGCTACACCTTC
TRBJ2-2	TRBV27	TRBD2	.	CASSFVAGNTGELFF	TGTGCCAGCAGTTTTGTAGCGGGGAATACCGGGGAGCTGTTTTTT
TRBJ2-5	TRBV4-3	.	.	CASSQDGRRSQETQYF	TGCGCCAGCAGCCAAGATGGTAGGAGGAGCCAAGAGACCCAGTACTTC
TRBJ1-1	TRBV19	.	.	CASSRSPGGGTEAFF	TGTGCCAGTAGTCGGAGCCCGGGGGGAGGGACTGAAGCTTTCTTT